The clone carrying this T cell receptor beta chain was detected only a few times. As yet, its antigen is unknown. V was shortened by 1 base and J by 8 bases, with 26 bases between the two germline ends. The CDR3 totals 18 residues. Germline V gene data show CDR1 as SGHVS and CDR2 as FQNEAQ. A single record per CDR3 protein comes from TCRdb applying MiXCR to the 5' RACE reads. The sample lists hundreds of thousands of distinct CDR3 sequences; under 8.5% were seen once. The source of the sample is a study of identical twins. Findings and caveats of the study: With beta out-of-frame sequences, excess sharing by twins was weaker. Out-of-frame TCR alpha sharing observed in monozygotic twins exceeded model estimates.

These data also formed part of another study, on yellow fever vaccine responses in identical twins.

The sample taken for sequencing was PBMCs. This sequence joins TRBV7-8 and TRBJ1-2; the D gene is possibly TRBD1 (5 bases). This clonotype was sampled from a young woman in good health. CDR3 residues: CASSLVFTGPLKWDGYTF. CDR3 sequence (DNA): TGTGCCAGCAGCTTAGTTTTTACGGGCCCATTGAAATGGGACGGCTACACCTTC.